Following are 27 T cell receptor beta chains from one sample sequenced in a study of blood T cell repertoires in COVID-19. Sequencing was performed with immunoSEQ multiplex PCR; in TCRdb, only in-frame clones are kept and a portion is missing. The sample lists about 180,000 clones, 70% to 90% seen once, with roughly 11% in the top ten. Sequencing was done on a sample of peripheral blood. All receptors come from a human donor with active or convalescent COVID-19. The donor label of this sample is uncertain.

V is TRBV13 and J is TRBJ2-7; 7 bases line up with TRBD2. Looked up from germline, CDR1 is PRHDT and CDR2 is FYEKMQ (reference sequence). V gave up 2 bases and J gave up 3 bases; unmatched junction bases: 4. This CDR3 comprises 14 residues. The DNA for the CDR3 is TGTGCCAGCAGCTTATCCGGGGGGTACTACGAGCAGTACTTC. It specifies CASSLSGGYYEQYF.

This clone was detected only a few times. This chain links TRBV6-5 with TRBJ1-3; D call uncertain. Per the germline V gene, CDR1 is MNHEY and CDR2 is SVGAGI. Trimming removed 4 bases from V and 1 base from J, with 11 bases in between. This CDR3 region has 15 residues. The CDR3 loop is CASSLTPGSGNTIYF. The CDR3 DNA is TGTGCCAGCAGTTTAACCCCGGGGTCTGGAAACACCATATATTTT.

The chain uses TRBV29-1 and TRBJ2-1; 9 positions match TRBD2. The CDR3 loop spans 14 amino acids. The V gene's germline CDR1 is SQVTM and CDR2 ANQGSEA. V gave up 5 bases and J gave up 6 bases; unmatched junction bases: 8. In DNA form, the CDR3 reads TGCAGCGTTCACGGGGGTAGCGGGAGCAATGAGCAGTTCTTC. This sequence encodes CSVHGGSGSNEQFF.

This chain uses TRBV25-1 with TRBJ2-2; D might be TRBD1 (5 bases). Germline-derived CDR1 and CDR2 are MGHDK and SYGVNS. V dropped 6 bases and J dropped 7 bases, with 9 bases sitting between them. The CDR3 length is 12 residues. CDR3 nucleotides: TGTGCCAGCAGCAGGGAAATCGGGGAGCTGTTTTTT. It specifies CASSREIGELFF.

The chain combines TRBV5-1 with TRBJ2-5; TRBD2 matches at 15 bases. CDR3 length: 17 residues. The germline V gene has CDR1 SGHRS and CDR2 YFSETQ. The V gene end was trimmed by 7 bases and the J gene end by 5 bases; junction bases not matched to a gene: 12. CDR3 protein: CASENWTSGGARETQYF. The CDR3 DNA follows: TGCGCCAGCGAGAACTGGACTAGCGGGGGGGCGAGGGAGACCCAGTACTTC.

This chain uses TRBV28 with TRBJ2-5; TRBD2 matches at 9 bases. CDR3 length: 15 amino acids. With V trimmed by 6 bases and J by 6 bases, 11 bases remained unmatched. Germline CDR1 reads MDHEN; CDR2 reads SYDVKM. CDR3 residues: CASSPRGAGGKTQYF. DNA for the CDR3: TGTGCCAGCAGCCCCAGAGGAGCGGGGGGCAAGACCCAGTACTTC.

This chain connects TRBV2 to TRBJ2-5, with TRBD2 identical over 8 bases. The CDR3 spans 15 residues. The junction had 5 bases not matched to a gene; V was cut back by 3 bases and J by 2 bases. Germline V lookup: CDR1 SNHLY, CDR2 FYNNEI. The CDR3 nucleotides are TGTGCCAGCAGTGAGGCGGGGGGACCGCAAGAGACCCAGTACTTC. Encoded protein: CASSEAGGPQETQYF.

CDR3 DNA: TGTGCCAGTAGTATAAAGGGGGCAGGAAGAATGAACACTGAAGCTTTCTTT. It specifies CASSIKGAGRMNTEAFF. The rearrangement joins TRBV19 to TRBJ1-1; 7 bases match TRBD1. V lost 2 bases to trimming and J lost 0 bases; unmatched junction nucleotides: 9. Germline assignment: CDR1 LNHDA and CDR2 SQIVND (reference sequence). CDR3 length: 17 amino acids.

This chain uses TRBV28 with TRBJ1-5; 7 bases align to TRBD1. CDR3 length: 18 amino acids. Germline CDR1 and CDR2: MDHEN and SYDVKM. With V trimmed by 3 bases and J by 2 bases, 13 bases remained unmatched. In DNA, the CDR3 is TGTGCCAGCAGTTTTCCCGACAGGGTGGGTTATCGCAATCAGCCCCAGCATTTT. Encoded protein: CASSFPDRVGYRNQPQHF.

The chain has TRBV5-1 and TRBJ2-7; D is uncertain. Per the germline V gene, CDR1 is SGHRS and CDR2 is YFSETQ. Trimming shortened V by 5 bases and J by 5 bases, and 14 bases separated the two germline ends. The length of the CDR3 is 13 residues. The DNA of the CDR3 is TGCGCCAGCAGGTTCCCTTATACTCACGAGCAGTACTTC. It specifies CASRFPYTHEQYF.

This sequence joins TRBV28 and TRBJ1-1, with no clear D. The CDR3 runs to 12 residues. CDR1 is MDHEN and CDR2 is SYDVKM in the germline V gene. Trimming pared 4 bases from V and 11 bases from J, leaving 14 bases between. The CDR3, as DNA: TGTGCCAGCAGTTCCCAGAGGGCAAGGGCTTTCTTT. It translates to CASSSQRARAFF. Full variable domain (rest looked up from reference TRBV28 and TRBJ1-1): DVKVTQSSRYLVKRTGEKVFLECVQDMDHENMFWYRQDPGLGLRLIYFSYDVKMKEKGDIPEGYSVSREKKERFSLILESASTNQTSMYLCASSSQRARAFFGQGTRLTVV.

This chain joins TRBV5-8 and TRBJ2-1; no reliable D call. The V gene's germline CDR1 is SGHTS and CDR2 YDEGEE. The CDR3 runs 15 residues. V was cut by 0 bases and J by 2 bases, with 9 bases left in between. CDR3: CASSLGSAAYNEQFF. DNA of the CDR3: TGTGCCAGCAGCTTGGGTAGTGCCGCCTACAATGAGCAGTTCTTC. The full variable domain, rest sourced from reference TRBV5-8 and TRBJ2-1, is EAGVTQSPTHLIKTRGQQATLRCSPISGHTSVYWYQQALGLGLQFLLWYDEGEERNRGNFPPRFSGRQFPNYSSELNVNALELEDSALYLCASSLGSAAYNEQFFGPGTRLTVL.

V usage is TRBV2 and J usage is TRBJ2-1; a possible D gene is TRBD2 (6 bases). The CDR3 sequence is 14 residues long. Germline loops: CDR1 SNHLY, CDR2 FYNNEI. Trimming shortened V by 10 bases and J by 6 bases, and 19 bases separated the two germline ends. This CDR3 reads CATTGTESTNEQFF. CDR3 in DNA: TGTGCCACCACCGGGACTGAGTCAACCAATGAGCAGTTCTTC. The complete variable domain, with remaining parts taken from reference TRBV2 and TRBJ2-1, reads EPEVTQTPSHQVTQMGQEVILRCVPISNHLYFYWYRQILGQKVEFLVSFYNNEISEKSEIFDDQFSVERPDGSNFTLKIRSTKLEDSAMYFCATTGTESTNEQFFGPGTRLTVL.

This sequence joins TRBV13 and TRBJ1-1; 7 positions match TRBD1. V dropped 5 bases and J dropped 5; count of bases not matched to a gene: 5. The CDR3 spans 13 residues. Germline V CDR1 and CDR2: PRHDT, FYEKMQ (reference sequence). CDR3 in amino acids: CASSNHRGTEAFF. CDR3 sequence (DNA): TGTGCCAGCAGCAACCACAGGGGAACTGAAGCTTTCTTT.

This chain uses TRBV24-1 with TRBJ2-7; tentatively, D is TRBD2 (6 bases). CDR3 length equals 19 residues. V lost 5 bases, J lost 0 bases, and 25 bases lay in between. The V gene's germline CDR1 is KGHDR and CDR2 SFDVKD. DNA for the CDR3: TGTGCCACCAGTGGCCCCAGGGTGCAGGGCGGGACGACCTCCTACGAGCAGTACTTC. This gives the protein CATSGPRVQGGTTSYEQYF.

The CDR3 reads CASSLDGQEGGEQYF. The CDR3 DNA follows: TGTGCCAGCAGCCTTGACGGACAGGAGGGGGGCGAGCAGTACTTC. The J gene is TRBJ2-7, the V gene TRBV7-6; D perhaps matches TRBD1 (7 bases). The CDR3 sequence is 15 residues long. Trimming pared 5 bases from V and 6 bases from J, leaving 20 bases between. Per the germline V gene, CDR1 is SGHVS and CDR2 is FNYEAQ.

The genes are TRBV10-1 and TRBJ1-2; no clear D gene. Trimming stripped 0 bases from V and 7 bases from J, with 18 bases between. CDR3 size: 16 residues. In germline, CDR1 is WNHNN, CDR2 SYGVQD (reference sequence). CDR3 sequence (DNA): TGCGCCAGCAGTGAGTCCGGGAGGGCGCGGGAGCTTGGCTACACCTTC. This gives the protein CASSESGRARELGYTF.

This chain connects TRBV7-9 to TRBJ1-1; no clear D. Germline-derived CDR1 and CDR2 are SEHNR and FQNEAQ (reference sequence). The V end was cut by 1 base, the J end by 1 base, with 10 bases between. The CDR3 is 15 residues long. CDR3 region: CASSLGGSRNTEAFF. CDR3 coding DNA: TGTGCCAGCAGCTTAGGAGGGTCGAGGAACACTGAAGCTTTCTTT.

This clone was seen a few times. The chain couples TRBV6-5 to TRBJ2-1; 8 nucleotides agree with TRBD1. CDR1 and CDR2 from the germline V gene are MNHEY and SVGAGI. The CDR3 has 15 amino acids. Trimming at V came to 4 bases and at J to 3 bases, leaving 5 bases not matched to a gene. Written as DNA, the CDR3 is TGTGCCAGCAGTTTGACAGGGGACTTCTACAATGAGCAGTTCTTC. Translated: CASSLTGDFYNEQFF.

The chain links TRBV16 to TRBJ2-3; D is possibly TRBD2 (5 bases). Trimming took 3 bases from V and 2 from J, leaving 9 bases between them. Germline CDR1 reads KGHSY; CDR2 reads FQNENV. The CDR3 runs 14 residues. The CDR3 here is CASSQASPTDTQYF. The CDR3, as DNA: TGTGCCAGCAGCCAGGCTAGCCCCACAGATACGCAGTATTTT. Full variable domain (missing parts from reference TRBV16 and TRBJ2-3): GEEVAQTPKHLVRGEGQKAKLYCAPIKGHSYVFWYQQVLKNEFKFLISFQNENVFDETGMPKERFSAKCLPNSPCSLEIQATKLEDSAVYFCASSQASPTDTQYFGPGTRLTVL.

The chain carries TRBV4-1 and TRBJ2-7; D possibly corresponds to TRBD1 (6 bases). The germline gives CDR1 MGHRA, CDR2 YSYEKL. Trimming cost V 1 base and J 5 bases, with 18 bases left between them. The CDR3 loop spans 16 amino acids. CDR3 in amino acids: CASSQVYRASWDEQYF. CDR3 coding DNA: TGCGCCAGCAGCCAAGTTTACAGGGCCTCGTGGGACGAGCAGTACTTC.

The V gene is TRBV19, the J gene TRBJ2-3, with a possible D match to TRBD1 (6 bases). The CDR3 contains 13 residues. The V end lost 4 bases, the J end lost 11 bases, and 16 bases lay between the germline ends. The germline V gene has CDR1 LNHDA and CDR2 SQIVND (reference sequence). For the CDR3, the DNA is TGTGCCAGTAGTACCTCCCGACAGGAGAAGCAGTATTTT. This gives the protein CASSTSRQEKQYF.

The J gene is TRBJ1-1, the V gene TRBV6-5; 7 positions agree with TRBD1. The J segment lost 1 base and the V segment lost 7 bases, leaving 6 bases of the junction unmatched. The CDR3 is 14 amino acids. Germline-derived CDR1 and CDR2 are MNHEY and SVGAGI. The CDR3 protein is CASTLGQQNTEAFF. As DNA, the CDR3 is TGTGCCAGCACCTTGGGACAGCAGAACACTGAAGCTTTCTTT.

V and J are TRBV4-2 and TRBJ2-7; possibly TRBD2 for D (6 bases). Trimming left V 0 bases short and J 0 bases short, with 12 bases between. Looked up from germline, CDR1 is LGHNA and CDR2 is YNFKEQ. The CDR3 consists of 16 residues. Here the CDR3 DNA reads TGTGCCAGCAGCCAAGATCGCGGGAAGGCCTCCTACGAGCAGTACTTC. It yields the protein CASSQDRGKASYEQYF.

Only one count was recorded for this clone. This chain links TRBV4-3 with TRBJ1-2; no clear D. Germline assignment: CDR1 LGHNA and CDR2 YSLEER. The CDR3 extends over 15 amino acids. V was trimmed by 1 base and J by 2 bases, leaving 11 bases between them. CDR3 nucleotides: TGCGCCAGCAGCCAAGTCGGGGTGGTGAACTATGGCTACACCTTC. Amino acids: CASSQVGVVNYGYTF.

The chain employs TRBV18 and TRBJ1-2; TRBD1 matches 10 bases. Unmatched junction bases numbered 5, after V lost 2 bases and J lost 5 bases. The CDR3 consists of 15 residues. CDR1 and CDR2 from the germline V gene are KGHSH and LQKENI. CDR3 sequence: CASSPSGQGGYGYTF. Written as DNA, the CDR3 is TGTGCCAGCTCACCATCCGGACAGGGGGGGTATGGCTACACCTTC.

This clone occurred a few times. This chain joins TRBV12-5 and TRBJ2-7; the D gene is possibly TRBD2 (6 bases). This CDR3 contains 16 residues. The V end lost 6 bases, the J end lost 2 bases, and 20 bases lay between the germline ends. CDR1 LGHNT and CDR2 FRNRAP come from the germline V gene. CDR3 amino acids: CASGLASAGPAYEQYF. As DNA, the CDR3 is TGTGCTAGTGGCCTTGCGTCGGCGGGACCGGCCTACGAGCAGTACTTC.